These 9 T cell receptor beta chains originate from one sample sequenced in a study of blood T cell repertoires in COVID-19. The table came from immunoSEQ multiplex PCR; TCRdb's copy has only in-frame clones and leaves some out. The sample holds some 300,000 clones; approximately 86% are singletons and the top ten take approximately 2.2%. The sample was peripheral blood. The receptors were sampled from a man aged 18 to 30 with active or convalescent COVID-19.

CDR3 amino acids: CASSLGQGITGELFF. Here the CDR3 DNA reads TGTGCCAGCAGCCTCGGACAGGGAATCACCGGGGAGCTGTTTTTT. The chain links TRBV5-4 to TRBJ2-2; TRBD1 matches at 8 bases. The CDR3 extends over 15 amino acids. V was pared by 4 bases and J by 4 bases, with 6 bases of the junction left unmatched. Germline V gene sequence: CDR1 SGHNT, CDR2 YYREEE (reference sequence).

The chain has TRBV11-3 and TRBJ1-1; maybe TRBD1 (5 bases). V shed 5 bases and J shed 4 bases, with 11 bases lying between them. The CDR3 contains 13 residues. Germline loops: CDR1 SGHNT, CDR2 YENEEA. CDR3 nucleotide sequence: TGTGCCAGCAGCCGACAGAAATTCACTGAAGCTTTCTTT. This translates into CASSRQKFTEAFF. Full variable domain (missing parts from reference TRBV11-3 and TRBJ1-1): EAGVVQSPRYKIIEKKQPVAFWCNPISGHNTLYWYLQNLGQGPELLIRYENEEAVDDSQLPKDRFSAERLKGVDSTLKIQPAELGDSAVYLCASSRQKFTEAFFGQGTRLTVV.

This clone was counted a single time. This chain connects TRBV10-1 to TRBJ2-3, with 10 bases lining up with TRBD1. There are 16 residues in the CDR3. Germline CDR1 WNHNN, CDR2 SYGVQD (reference sequence). V lost 2 bases, J lost 2 bases, and 4 bases stayed unmatched. The CDR3 here is CASSEPGTGDTDTQYF. DNA of the CDR3: TGCGCCAGCAGTGAGCCAGGGACAGGGGACACAGATACGCAGTATTTT.

The chain is built from TRBV29-1 and TRBJ2-3, with TRBD1 identical over 8 bases. In germline, CDR1 is SQVTM, CDR2 ANQGSEA. The CDR3 runs 12 residues. V shed 6 bases, J shed 8 bases, and the junction held 7 bases outside the gene matches. CDR3 DNA sequence: TGCAGCGTCCGGACAGGGACATTTACGCAGTATTTT. It encodes CSVRTGTFTQYF.

The genes are TRBV7-8 and TRBJ1-2, with D possibly TRBD1 on 6 matching bases. Trimming took 0 bases from V and 7 from J, leaving 18 bases between them. In germline, CDR1 is SGHVS, CDR2 FQNEAQ. The CDR3 runs to 16 residues. CDR3 amino acids: CASSLARLQGVLGYTF. The CDR3 region has the DNA TGTGCCAGCAGCTTAGCGCGGTTACAGGGAGTACTTGGCTACACCTTC.

The chain links TRBV4-3 to TRBJ1-3; no definite D call. The CDR3 totals 16 residues. V was trimmed by 5 bases and J by 0 bases, leaving 14 bases between them. CDR1 LGHNA and CDR2 YSLEER come from the germline V gene. The CDR3 coding sequence is TGCGCCAGCAGCGAATTCAGTACAACCTCTGGAAACACCATATATTTT. Protein: CASSEFSTTSGNTIYF.

This clone has a single count. The J gene is TRBJ2-7, the V gene TRBV11-2; 9 nucleotides align to TRBD2. Germline V CDR1 and CDR2: SGHAT, FQNNGV. The CDR3 has 14 residues. V lost 3 bases and J lost 3; bases outside the gene matches: 3. The CDR3 sequence is CASSFTSGFYEQYF. The CDR3 DNA follows: TGTGCCAGCAGCTTCACTAGCGGGTTCTACGAGCAGTACTTC.

The chain combines TRBV9 with TRBJ2-7, with D unresolved. This CDR3 region has 13 residues. Germline V gene sequence: CDR1 SGDLS, CDR2 YYNGEE. Trimming took off 4 bases at V and 3 bases at J, with 11 bases between the two ends. The CDR3 loop is CASSSPPYYEQYF. The CDR3 bases are TGTGCCAGCAGCTCCCCCCCGTACTACGAGCAGTACTTC. The entire variable domain, with the rest obtained from reference TRBV9 and TRBJ2-7, is as follows: DSGVTQTPKHLITATGQRVTLRCSPRSGDLSVYWYQQSLDQGLQFLIQYYNGEERAKGNILERFSAQQFPDLHSELNLSSLELGDSALYFCASSSPPYYEQYFGPGTRLTVT.

V usage is TRBV2 and J usage is TRBJ1-4, with D possibly matching TRBD1 (6 bases). Between the trimmed V and J ends, which lost 7 bases and 10 bases, there was a span of 22 bases. The germline CDR1 and CDR2 sequences are SNHLY and FYNNEI. The CDR3 covers 15 residues. CDR3 sequence reads: CASTTGKRGLGKLFF. The CDR3 coding sequence is TGTGCCAGCACCACCGGGAAAAGGGGGTTGGGAAAACTGTTTTTT.